Listed below are T cell receptor beta chains from one sample, sequenced in a study of regulatory T cells in long-lasting Graves disease. TCRdb called the multiplex PCR reads again in MiXCR, with one record for every CDR3 protein. Of 600,000 to 800,000 distinct CDR3 sequences in the sample, about 32% were seen once. The sample consisted of peripheral blood mononuclear cells (PBMCs), taken when the disease was refractory, from a patient treated with antithyroid drugs. All receptors derive from a female donor with Graves disease. Both conserved end residues are part of each CDR3. A D gene is named only where the DNA matches it firmly. A row's size may be missing; if present it is once, few, many or a size class.

J gene	clone size	D gene	V gene	CDR3 protein	CDR3 DNA
TRBJ1-1	few	.	TRBV5-6	CASSLGAGESTEAFF	TGTGCCAGCAGCTTGGGGGCAGGGGAGAGCACTGAAGCTTTCTTT
TRBJ1-5	many	TRBD1	TRBV6-1	CASGTVVNQPQHF	TGTGCCAGCGGGACAGTGGTAAATCAGCCCCAGCATTTT
TRBJ2-1	.	.	TRBV30	CAWSAAGSYNEQFF	TGTGCCTGGAGTGCAGCGGGCTCCTACAATGAGCAGTTCTTC
TRBJ2-7	few	.	TRBV7-2	CASSPRDTFYEQYF	TGTGCCAGCAGCCCCCGGGACACCTTCTACGAGCAGTACTTC
TRBJ1-2	many	TRBD1	TRBV6-9	CASSLATGLIYGYTF	TGTGCCAGCAGTTTGGCGACAGGGTTGATCTATGGCTACACCTTC
TRBJ1-1	.	.	TRBV5-1	CASSLGVDAFF	TGCGCCAGCAGTTTGGGGGTAGACGCTTTCTTT
TRBJ2-7	many	.	TRBV27	CASTRRGSYEQYF	TGTGCCAGCACGAGGAGGGGATCCTACGAGCAGTACTTC
TRBJ1-4	few	.	TRBV6-1	CASSDGSTRLFF	TGTGCCAGCAGTGACGGGTCAACGCGACTGTTTTTT
TRBJ2-2	.	.	TRBV6-4	CASSAGTRELFF	TGTGCCAGCAGCGCAGGCACCAGGGAGCTGTTTTTT
TRBJ1-1	few	.	TRBV3-1	CASSHRDLNTEAFF	TGTGCCAGCAGCCACAGGGATTTGAACACTGAAGCTTTCTTT